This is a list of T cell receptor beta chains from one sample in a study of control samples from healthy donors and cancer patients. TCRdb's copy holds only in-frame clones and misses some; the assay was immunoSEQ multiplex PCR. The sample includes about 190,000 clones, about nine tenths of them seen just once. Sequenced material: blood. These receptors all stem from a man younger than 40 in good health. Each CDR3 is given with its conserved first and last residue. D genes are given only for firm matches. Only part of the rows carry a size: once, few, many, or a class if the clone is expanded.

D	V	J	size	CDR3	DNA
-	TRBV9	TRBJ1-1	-	CASSADPNTEAFF	TGTGCCAGCAGCGCCGACCCGAACACTGAAGCTTTCTTT
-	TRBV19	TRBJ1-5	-	CASSTYRDLFSNQPQHF	TGTGCCAGTAGTACCTACCGGGACCTATTTAGCAATCAGCCCCAGCATTTT
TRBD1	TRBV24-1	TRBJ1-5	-	CATQTGQYNQPQHF	TGTGCCACCCAAACGGGACAGTACAATCAGCCCCAGCATTTT
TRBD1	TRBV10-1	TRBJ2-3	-	CASSEETGTDTQYF	TGCGCCAGCAGTGAGGAGACAGGGACAGATACGCAGTATTTT
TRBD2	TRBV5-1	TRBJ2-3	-	CASSSAGTSGDFTDTQYF	TGCGCCAGCAGCTCTGCCGGGACTAGCGGTGACTTCACAGATACGCAGTATTTT
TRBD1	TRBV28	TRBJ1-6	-	CASSLVTGGGNSPLHF	TGTGCCAGCAGTTTAGTTACAGGGGGCGGGAATTCACCCCTCCACTTT
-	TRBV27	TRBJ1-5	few	CASSQRGHQPQHF	TGTGCCAGCAGCCAAAGAGGTCATCAGCCCCAGCATTTT
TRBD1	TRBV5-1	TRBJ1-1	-	CASSFLGQGVTEAFF	TGCGCCAGCAGCTTCTTGGGACAGGGTGTTACTGAAGCTTTCTTT
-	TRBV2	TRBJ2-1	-	CASSEARARQFF	TGTGCCAGCAGTGAAGCTCGGGCTCGGCAGTTCTTC
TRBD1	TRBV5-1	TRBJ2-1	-	CASSAEDRGFYNEQFF	TGCGCCAGCAGCGCCGAGGACAGGGGGTTTTACAATGAGCAGTTCTTC
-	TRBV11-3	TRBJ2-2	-	CASSLSGAQTGELFF	TGTGCCAGCAGCCTCTCGGGGGCGCAAACCGGGGAGCTGTTTTTT
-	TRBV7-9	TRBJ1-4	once	CASSLEHNEKLFF	TGTGCCAGCAGCTTAGAGCATAATGAAAAACTGTTTTTT
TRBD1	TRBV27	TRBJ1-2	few	CASSLSGRGGYGYTF	TGTGCCAGCAGTTTATCGGGCAGGGGGGGCTATGGCTACACCTTC
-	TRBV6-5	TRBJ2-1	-	CASTQDYWTYNEQFF	TGTGCCAGCACCCAAGATTACTGGACCTACAATGAGCAGTTCTTC
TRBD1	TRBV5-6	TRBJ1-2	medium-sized	CASSSGTGGYGVNGYTF	TGTGCCAGCAGCTCGGGGACAGGGGGCTACGGGGTGAATGGCTACACCTTC
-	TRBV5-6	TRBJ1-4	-	CASSLSDTRINEKLFF	TGTGCCAGCAGCTTGAGCGACACGAGAATTAATGAAAAACTGTTTTTT
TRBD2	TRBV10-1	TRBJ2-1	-	CASSESVVTGGTYNEQFF	TGCGCCAGCAGTGAGTCAGTGGTAACGGGAGGGACCTACAATGAGCAGTTCTTC
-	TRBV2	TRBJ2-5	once	CASRTVKETQYF	TGTGCCAGCCGGACAGTGAAAGAGACCCAGTACTTC
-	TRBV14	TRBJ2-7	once	CASSQKPLGRLYEQYF	TGTGCCAGCAGCCAGAAGCCCCTGGGACGGCTCTACGAGCAGTACTTC
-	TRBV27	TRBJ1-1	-	CASSLYRGTEAFF	TGTGCCAGCAGTTTATATCGAGGCACTGAAGCTTTCTTT
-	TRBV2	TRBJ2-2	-	CASSAVGQPTGELFF	TGTGCCAGCAGTGCCGTTGGGCAGCCCACCGGGGAGCTGTTTTTT
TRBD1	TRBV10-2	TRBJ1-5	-	CASSQDRGSNQPQHF	TGCGCCAGCAGTCAAGACAGGGGAAGCAATCAGCCCCAGCATTTT
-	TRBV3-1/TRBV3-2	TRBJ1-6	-	CASSQVLHYNSPLHF	TGTGCCAGCAGCCAAGTTCTGCACTATAATTCACCCCTCCACTTT
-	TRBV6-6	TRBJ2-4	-	CASSPQSPRGQGKNIQYF	TGTGCCAGCAGTCCGCAGTCCCCCAGGGGCCAGGGCAAAAACATTCAGTACTTC
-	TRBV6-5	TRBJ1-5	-	CASSTGQGNQPQHF	TGTGCCAGCAGTACGGGACAAGGCAATCAGCCCCAGCATTTT
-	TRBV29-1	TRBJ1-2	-	CSVAALNYGYTF	TGCAGCGTTGCAGCCCTTAACTATGGCTACACCTTC
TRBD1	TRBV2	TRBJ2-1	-	CASSSTGDPHNEQFF	TGTGCCAGCAGCAGCACAGGGGATCCCCACAATGAGCAGTTCTTC
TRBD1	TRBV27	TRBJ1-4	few	CASSTRTGGAANEKLFF	TGTGCCAGCAGTACCCGGACAGGGGGCGCGGCTAATGAAAAACTGTTTTTT
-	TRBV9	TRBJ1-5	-	CASSVADSSNQPQHF	TGTGCCAGCAGCGTAGCGGACAGTAGCAATCAGCCCCAGCATTTT
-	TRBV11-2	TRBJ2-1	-	CASYRLGRNEQFF	TGTGCCAGTTACCGTCTGGGGAGGAATGAGCAGTTCTTC
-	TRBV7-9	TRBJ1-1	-	CASSPGVGPTEAFF	TGTGCCAGCAGCCCGGGAGTGGGCCCCACTGAAGCTTTCTTT
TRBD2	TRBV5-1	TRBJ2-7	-	CASSPGLAGGVLGYEQYF	TGCGCCAGCAGTCCTGGACTAGCGGGGGGCGTACTGGGGTACGAGCAGTACTTC
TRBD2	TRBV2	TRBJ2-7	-	CASKGGGAAEQYF	TGTGCCAGCAAAGGCGGGGGGGCCGCGGAACAGTACTTC
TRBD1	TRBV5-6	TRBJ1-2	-	CASSLLTGATYSGYTF	TGTGCCAGCAGCCTGTTGACAGGGGCTACCTATAGTGGCTACACCTTC
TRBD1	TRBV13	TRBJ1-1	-	CASRQGVNTEAFF	TGTGCCAGCAGACAGGGGGTAAACACTGAAGCTTTCTTT
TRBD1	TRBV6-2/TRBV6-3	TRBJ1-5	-	CASSPGGLKPQHF	TGTGCCAGCAGCCCAGGGGGTCTCAAGCCCCAGCATTTT
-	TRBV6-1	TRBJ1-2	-	CASSDRGGGYTF	TGTGCCAGCAGTGACAGGGGAGGAGGCTACACCTTC
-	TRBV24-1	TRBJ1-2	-	CATSDLEGYTF	TGTGCCACCAGTGACCTGGAAGGCTACACCTTC
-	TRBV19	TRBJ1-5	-	CASSSGLPQPQHF	TGTGCCAGTAGTTCGGGCTTGCCTCAGCCCCAGCATTTT
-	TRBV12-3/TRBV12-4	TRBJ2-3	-	CASRPPSRDTQYF	TGTGCCAGCAGACCCCCCTCTCGGGATACGCAGTATTTT
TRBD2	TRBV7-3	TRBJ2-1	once	CASRLSGGASSYNEQFF	TGTGCCAGCAGACTTAGCGGGGGGGCCTCCTCCTACAATGAGCAGTTCTTC
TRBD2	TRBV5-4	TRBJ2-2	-	CASSFHSGGLRELFF	TGTGCCAGCAGCTTTCACAGCGGGGGGCTTCGGGAGCTGTTTTTT
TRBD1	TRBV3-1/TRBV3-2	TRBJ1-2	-	CASSQGPVNRQGYGYTF	TGTGCCAGCAGCCAGGGTCCAGTGAATCGACAGGGCTATGGCTACACCTTC
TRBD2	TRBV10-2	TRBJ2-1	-	CASSRGLAAYNEQFF	TGCGCCAGCAGCCGGGGACTAGCGGCATACAATGAGCAGTTCTTC
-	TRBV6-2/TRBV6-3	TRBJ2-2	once	CASSYGDANTGELFF	TGTGCCAGCAGTTACGGTGACGCGAACACCGGGGAGCTGTTTTTT
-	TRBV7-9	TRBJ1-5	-	CASSSAGVDQPQHF	TGTGCCAGCAGCTCGGCGGGGGTTGATCAGCCCCAGCATTTT
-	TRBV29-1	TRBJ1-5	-	CSGDTRGSSNQPQHF	TGCAGCGGTGACACGAGGGGGAGTAGCAATCAGCCCCAGCATTTT
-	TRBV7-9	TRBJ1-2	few	CASSFLTVANYGYTF	TGTGCCAGCAGCTTTTTGACGGTAGCTAACTATGGCTACACCTTC
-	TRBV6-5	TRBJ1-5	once	CAAGLAYSNQPQHF	TGCGCAGCGGGTCTAGCCTATAGCAATCAGCCCCAGCATTTT
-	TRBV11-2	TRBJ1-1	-	CASSLHGKLEAFF	TGTGCCAGCAGCTTACACGGCAAACTTGAAGCTTTCTTT
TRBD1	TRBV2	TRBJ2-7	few	CASSGQGQGGEQYF	TGTGCCAGCAGCGGACAGGGACAGGGAGGCGAGCAGTACTTC
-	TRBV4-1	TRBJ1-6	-	CASSQETGYPSYNSPLHF	TGCGCCAGCAGCCAGGAAACAGGGTATCCCTCCTATAATTCACCCCTCCACTTT
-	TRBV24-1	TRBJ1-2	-	CATSDREGYYGYTF	TGTGCCACCAGTGACAGGGAGGGTTACTATGGCTACACCTTC
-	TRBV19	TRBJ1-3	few	CASKARTGNTIYF	TGTGCCAGCAAGGCGAGGACCGGCAACACCATATATTTT
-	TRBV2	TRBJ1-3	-	CASSFFSSGNTIYF	TGTGCCAGCAGTTTCTTTAGCTCTGGAAACACCATATATTTT
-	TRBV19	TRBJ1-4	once	CASSIPGGRGREKLFF	TGTGCCAGTAGTATCCCAGGAGGCAGGGGAAGGGAAAAACTGTTTTTT
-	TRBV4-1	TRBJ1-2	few	CASSQGGSYYGYTF	TGCGCCAGCAGCCAAGGGGGGTCCTACTATGGCTACACCTTC